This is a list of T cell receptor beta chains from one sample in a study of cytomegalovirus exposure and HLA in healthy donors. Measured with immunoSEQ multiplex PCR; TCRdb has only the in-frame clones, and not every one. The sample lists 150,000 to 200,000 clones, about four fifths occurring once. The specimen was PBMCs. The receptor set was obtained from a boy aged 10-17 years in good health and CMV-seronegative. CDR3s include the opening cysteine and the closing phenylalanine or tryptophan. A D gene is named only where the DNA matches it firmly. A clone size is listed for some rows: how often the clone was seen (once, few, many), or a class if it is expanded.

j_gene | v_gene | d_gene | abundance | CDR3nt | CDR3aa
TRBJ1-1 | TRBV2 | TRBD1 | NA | TGTGCCAGCAGTGCTTGGACAGGGGGCAGAGAGACTGAAGCTTTCTTT | CASSAWTGGRETEAFF
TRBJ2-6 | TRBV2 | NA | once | TGTGCCAGCAGCGCTCCCCGGGGGGGGGCCAACGTCCTGACTTTC | CASSAPRGGANVLTF
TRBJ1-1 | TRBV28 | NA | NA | TGTGCCAGCAGTTTGAGGGTGAACACTGAAGCTTTCTTT | CASSLRVNTEAFF
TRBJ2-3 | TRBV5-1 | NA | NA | TGCGCCAGCAGCCTCCTGGGCGACACAGATACGCAGTATTTT | CASSLLGDTDTQYF
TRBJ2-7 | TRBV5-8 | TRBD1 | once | TGTGCCAGCAGCCCGGGTGACAGGGCCTACGAGCAGTACTTC | CASSPGDRAYEQYF
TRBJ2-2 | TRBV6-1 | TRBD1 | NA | TGTGCCAGCAGTGGAAGACAGGGGGCTAGGTGGTCCGGGGAGCTGTTTTTT | CASSGRQGARWSGELFF
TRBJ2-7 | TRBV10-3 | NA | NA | TGTGCCATCAGCCTGATTGCGAGCTCCTACGAGCAGTACTTC | CAISLIASSYEQYF
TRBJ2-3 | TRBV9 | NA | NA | TGTGCCAGCAGCGGGATGGGACTTACTACCGATTTTCCTAGCACAGATACGCAGTATTTT | CASSGMGLTTDFPSTDTQYF
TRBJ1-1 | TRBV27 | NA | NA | TGTGCCACCCAGGGGAACACTGAAGCTTTCTTT | CATQGNTEAFF
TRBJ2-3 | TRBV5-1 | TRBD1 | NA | TGCGCCAGCAGTACCGACGGGACAGGAGTCACAGATACGCAGTATTTT | CASSTDGTGVTDTQYF
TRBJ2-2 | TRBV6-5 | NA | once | TGTGCCAGCAGTTACTCTCCAGTCGGGGAGCTGTTTTTT | CASSYSPVGELFF
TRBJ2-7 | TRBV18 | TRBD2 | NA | TGTGCCAGCTCACCGATTTTGGGACTAGCAGACGAGCAGTACTTC | CASSPILGLADEQYF
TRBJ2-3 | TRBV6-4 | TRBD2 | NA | TGTGCCAGCAGCCCGGGACTAGCGGGAGTACGTACGCAGTATTTT | CASSPGLAGVRTQYF
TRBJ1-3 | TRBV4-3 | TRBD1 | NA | TGCGCCAGCAGCCAAGAGGGACAGGTTGGAAACACCATATATTTT | CASSQEGQVGNTIYF
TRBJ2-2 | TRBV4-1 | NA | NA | TGCGCCAGCAGCCAAGTGCAGGGGACCGGGGAGCTGTTTTTT | CASSQVQGTGELFF
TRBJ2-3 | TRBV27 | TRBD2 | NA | TGTGCCAGCAGTCTTCCGGGAGGGCCGCCAGATACGCAGTATTTT | CASSLPGGPPDTQYF
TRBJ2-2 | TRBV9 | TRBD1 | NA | TGTGCCAGCAGCGCTCACAGGGGAACCGGGGAGCTGTTTTTT | CASSAHRGTGELFF
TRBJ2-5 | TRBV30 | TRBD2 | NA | TGTGCCTGGAGTGTACGGGGCGGGAGTAGGGAGACCCAGTACTTC | CAWSVRGGSRETQYF
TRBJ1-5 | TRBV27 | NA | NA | TGTGCCAGCAGTTTAGGCGGGGGAGTAAGCAATCAGCCCCAGCATTTT | CASSLGGGVSNQPQHF
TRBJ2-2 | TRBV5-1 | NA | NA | TGCGCCAGCAGCTACCGGACAGAAAACACCGGGGAGCTGTTTTTT | CASSYRTENTGELFF
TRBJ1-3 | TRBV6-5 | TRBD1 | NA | TGTGCCAGCAGGACAGGGGGCGGAGGAAACACCATATATTTT | CASRTGGGGNTIYF
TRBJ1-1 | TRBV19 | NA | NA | TGTGCCACATCTCTCGGACGAAAGGGGGAAGCTTTCTTT | CATSLGRKGEAFF
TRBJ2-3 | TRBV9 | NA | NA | TGTGCCAGCAGCGTAGGGGGGAGGACAGATACGCAGTATTTT | CASSVGGRTDTQYF
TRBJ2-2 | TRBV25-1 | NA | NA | TGTGCCAGCAGCCTACACACCGGGGAGCTGTTTTTT | CASSLHTGELFF
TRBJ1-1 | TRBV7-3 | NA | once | TGTGCCAGCAGCAAAAGGGGGGGGCGAGCTTTCTTT | CASSKRGGRAFF
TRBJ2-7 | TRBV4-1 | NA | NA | TGCGCCAGCAGCCAAGATAAAAGGACAGCGAGTTATCGTTACGAGCAGTACTTC | CASSQDKRTASYRYEQYF
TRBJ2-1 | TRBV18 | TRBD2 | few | TGTGCCAGCTCAGTCGGGGGGGCTGTCTACAATGAGCAGTTCTTC | CASSVGGAVYNEQFF
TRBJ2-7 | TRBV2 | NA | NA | TGTGCCAGCAGTGCTCGGACAGTCGAGCAGTACTTC | CASSARTVEQYF
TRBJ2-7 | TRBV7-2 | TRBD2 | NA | TGTGCCAGCAGCCCAGATAGTAGCGGGGGGGCCTACGAGCAGTACTTC | CASSPDSSGGAYEQYF